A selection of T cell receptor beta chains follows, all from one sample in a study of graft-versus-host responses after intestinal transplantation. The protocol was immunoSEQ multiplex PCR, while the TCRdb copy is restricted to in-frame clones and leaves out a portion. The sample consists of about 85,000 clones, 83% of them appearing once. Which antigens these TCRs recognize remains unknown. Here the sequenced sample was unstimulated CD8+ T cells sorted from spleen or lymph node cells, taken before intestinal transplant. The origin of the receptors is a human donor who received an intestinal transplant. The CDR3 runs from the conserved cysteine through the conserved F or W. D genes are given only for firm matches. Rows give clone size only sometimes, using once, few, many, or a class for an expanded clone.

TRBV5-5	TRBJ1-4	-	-	CASSLPRAYRDRREKLFF	TGTGCCAGCAGCTTGCCCCGGGCCTATCGAGACAGGCGTGAAAAACTGTTTTTT
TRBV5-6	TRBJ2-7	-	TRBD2	CASSLAGGTEQYF	TGTGCCAGCAGCTTGGCGGGAGGGACCGAGCAGTACTTC
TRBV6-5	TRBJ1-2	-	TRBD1	CASSYWWDSIYGYTF	TGTGCCAGCAGTTACTGGTGGGACAGCATTTATGGCTACACCTTC
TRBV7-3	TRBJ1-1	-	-	CASSLLSGQNTEAFF	TGTGCCAGCAGCTTACTGTCAGGGCAGAACACTGAAGCTTTCTTT
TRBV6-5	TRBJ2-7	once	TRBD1	CASATGGSEQYF	TGTGCCAGCGCTACAGGGGGATCCGAGCAGTACTTC
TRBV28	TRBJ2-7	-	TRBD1	CASSLEGQGIYEQYF	TGTGCCAGCAGTTTGGAGGGACAGGGGATCTACGAGCAGTACTTC
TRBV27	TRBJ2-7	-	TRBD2	CASSLSGLASSYEQYF	TGTGCCAGCAGTTTATCGGGACTAGCGAGCTCCTACGAGCAGTACTTC
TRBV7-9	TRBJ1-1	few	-	CASSLVGGNSEAFF	TGTGCCAGCAGCTTAGTCGGCGGGAACTCTGAAGCTTTCTTT
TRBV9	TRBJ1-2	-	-	CASSVGGSYGYTF	TGTGCCAGCAGCGTAGGCGGATCCTATGGCTACACCTTC
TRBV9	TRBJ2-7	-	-	CASSVFDGYEQYF	TGTGCCAGCAGCGTCTTCGACGGTTACGAGCAGTACTTC
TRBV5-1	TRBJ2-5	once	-	CASSLRPETQYF	TGCGCCAGCAGCCTTCGCCCAGAAACCCAGTACTTC
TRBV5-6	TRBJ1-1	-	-	CASSAEEGRTNTEAFF	TGTGCCAGCAGCGCGGAGGAGGGACGGACGAACACTGAAGCTTTCTTT
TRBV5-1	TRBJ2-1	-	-	CASSLEVGAYNEQFF	TGCGCCAGCAGCTTGGAGGTGGGAGCGTACAATGAGCAGTTCTTC
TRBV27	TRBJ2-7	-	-	CASSLIAGSYEQYF	TGTGCCAGCAGTTTAATCGCCGGCTCCTACGAGCAGTACTTC
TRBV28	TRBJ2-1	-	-	CASSLFRGRNEQFF	TGTGCCAGCAGTTTATTTCGGGGAAGAAATGAGCAGTTCTTC
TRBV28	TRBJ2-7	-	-	CASSMLGVYEQYF	TGTGCCAGCAGCATGTTGGGGGTCTACGAGCAGTACTTC
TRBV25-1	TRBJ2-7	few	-	CASSEWEVGEQYF	TGTGCCAGCAGTGAATGGGAGGTCGGCGAGCAGTACTTC
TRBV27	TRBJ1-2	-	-	CASSHSAIYGYTF	TGTGCCAGCAGCCACAGCGCGATCTATGGCTACACCTTC
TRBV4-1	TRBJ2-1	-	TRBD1	CASSQDLGQGRYNEQFF	TGCGCCAGCAGCCAAGATCTCGGACAGGGGAGGTACAATGAGCAGTTCTTC
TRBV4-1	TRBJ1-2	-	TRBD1	CASSPTGGGYGYTF	TGCGCCAGCAGCCCGACAGGGGGGGGATATGGCTACACCTTC
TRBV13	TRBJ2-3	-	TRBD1	CASSLPKDRVTDTQYF	TGTGCCAGCAGCTTACCTAAGGACAGGGTCACAGATACGCAGTATTTT
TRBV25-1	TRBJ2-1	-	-	CASSVWGGQDEQFF	TGTGCCAGCAGTGTGTGGGGGGGACAGGATGAGCAGTTCTTC
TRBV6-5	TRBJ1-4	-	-	CASSYGPNEKLFF	TGTGCCAGCAGTTATGGGCCTAATGAAAAACTGTTTTTT
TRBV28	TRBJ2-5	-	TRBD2	CASSSREAGQETQYF	TGTGCCAGCAGTTCGCGGGAGGCCGGTCAAGAGACCCAGTACTTC
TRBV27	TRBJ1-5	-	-	CASSLFARVQNQPQHF	TGTGCCAGCAGTTTATTTGCCAGGGTCCAGAATCAGCCCCAGCATTTT
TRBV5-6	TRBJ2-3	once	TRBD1	CASSLEGQGTDTQYF	TGTGCCAGCAGCTTGGAAGGACAGGGCACAGATACGCAGTATTTT
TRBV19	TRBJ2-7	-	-	CASSFDAGTASSYEQYF	TGTGCCAGTAGTTTTGACGCCGGGACTGCAAGCTCCTACGAGCAGTACTTC
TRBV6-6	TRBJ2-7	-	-	CASSYHETSYEQYF	TGTGCCAGCAGTTACCACGAGACCTCCTACGAGCAGTACTTC
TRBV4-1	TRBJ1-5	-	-	CASSQDGVWGRINQPQHF	TGCGCCAGCAGCCAAGATGGGGTTTGGGGGCGGATCAATCAGCCCCAGCATTTT
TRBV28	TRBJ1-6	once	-	CASSFRDSNSPLHF	TGTGCCAGCAGTTTCCGGGACTCCAATTCACCCCTCCACTTT
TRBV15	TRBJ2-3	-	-	CATSKRDSTDTQYF	TGTGCCACCAGCAAACGGGACAGCACAGATACGCAGTATTTT
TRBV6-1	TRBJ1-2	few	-	CASSEGGTNYGYTF	TGTGCCAGCAGTGAAGGAGGGACTAACTATGGCTACACCTTC
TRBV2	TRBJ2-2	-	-	CASRGTSNTGELFF	TGTGCCAGCAGGGGGACATCGAACACCGGGGAGCTGTTTTTT
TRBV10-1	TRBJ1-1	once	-	CASSEAGNTEAFF	TGCGCCAGCAGTGAAGCGGGGAACACTGAAGCTTTCTTT
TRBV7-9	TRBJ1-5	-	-	CASSLGQGLRINQPQHF	TGTGCCAGCAGCTTGGGTCAGGGACTGCGAATTAATCAGCCCCAGCATTTT
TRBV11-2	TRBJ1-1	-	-	CASSLSKGLWMDTEAFF	TGTGCCAGCAGCCTATCTAAAGGGTTGTGGATGGACACTGAAGCTTTCTTT
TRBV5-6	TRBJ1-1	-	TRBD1	CASSINRGGEAFF	TGTGCCAGCAGCATCAACAGGGGAGGGGAAGCTTTCTTT
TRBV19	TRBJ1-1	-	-	CASSIIRGSEAFF	TGTGCCAGTAGTATTATAAGAGGGTCTGAAGCTTTCTTT
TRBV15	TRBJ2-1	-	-	CATSSGNEQFF	TGTGCCACCAGCAGCGGCAATGAGCAGTTCTTC
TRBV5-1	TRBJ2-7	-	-	CASSLVSPYEQYF	TGCGCCAGCAGCTTGGTTTCGCCCTACGAGCAGTACTTC
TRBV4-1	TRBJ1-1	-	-	CASSQDQGPSTEAFF	TGCGCCAGCAGCCAAGATCAGGGACCGAGCACTGAAGCTTTCTTT
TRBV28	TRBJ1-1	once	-	CASRLRGANTEAFF	TGTGCCAGCAGACTTAGGGGTGCGAACACTGAAGCTTTCTTT
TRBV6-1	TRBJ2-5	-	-	CASVLDSVQETQYF	TGTGCCAGCGTACTGGACAGCGTCCAAGAGACCCAGTACTTC
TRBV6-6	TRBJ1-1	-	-	CASSSRGETVITEAFF	TGTGCCAGCAGTTCCCGTGGTGAAACAGTTATCACTGAAGCTTTCTTT
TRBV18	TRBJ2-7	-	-	CASSPGQGSYEQYF	TGTGCCAGCTCACCAGGACAAGGGAGCTACGAGCAGTACTTC
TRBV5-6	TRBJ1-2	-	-	CASSLVFRARYGYTF	TGTGCCAGCAGCTTGGTTTTCAGGGCCCGCTATGGCTACACCTTC
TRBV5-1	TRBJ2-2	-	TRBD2	CASSLSGTSGSVGELFF	TGCGCCAGCAGCCTCTCCGGGACTAGCGGGAGTGTAGGGGAGCTGTTTTTT
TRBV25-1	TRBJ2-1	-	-	CASSSGLGNEQFF	TGTGCCAGCAGTTCGGGACTGGGGAATGAGCAGTTCTTC
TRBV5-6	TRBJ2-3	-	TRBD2	CASSLSGGRADTQYF	TGTGCCAGCAGCCTTAGCGGGGGAAGAGCAGATACGCAGTATTTT
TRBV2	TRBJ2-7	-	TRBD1	CASSEASGTGTNEQYF	TGTGCCAGCAGTGAAGCATCCGGGACAGGGACGAACGAGCAGTACTTC
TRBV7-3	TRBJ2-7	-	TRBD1	CASSLTGGDEQYF	TGTGCCAGCAGCTTAACAGGGGGCGACGAGCAGTACTTC
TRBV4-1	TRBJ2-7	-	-	CASSQAQLSSYEQYF	TGCGCCAGCAGCCAAGCCCAGTTGAGCTCCTACGAGCAGTACTTC
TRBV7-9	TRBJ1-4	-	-	CASSLGTNNEKLFF	TGTGCCAGCAGCTTAGGGACAAATAATGAAAAACTGTTTTTT